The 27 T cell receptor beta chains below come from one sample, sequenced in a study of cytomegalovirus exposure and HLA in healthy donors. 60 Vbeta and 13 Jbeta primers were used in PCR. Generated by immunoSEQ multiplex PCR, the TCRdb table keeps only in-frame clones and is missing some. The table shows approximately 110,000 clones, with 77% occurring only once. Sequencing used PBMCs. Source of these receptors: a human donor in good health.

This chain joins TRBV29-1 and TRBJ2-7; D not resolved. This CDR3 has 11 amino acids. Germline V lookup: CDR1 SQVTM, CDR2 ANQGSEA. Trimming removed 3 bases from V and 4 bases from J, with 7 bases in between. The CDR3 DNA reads TGCAGCGTTGATGCGGAGTACGAGCAGTACTTC. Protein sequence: CSVDAEYEQYF.

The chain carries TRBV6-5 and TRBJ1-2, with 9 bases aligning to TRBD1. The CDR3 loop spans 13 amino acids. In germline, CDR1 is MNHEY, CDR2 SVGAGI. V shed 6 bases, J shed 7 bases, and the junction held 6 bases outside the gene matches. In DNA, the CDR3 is TGTGCCAGCAGCCAGGGACAGGGACTTGGCTACACCTTC. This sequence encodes CASSQGQGLGYTF.

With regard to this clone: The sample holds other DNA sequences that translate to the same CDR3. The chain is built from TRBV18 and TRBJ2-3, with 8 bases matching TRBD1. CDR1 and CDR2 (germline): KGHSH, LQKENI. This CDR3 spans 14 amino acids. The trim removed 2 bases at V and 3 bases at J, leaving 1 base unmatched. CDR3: CASSPGQGTDTQYF. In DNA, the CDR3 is TGTGCCAGCTCACCAGGACAGGGTACAGATACGCAGTATTTT.

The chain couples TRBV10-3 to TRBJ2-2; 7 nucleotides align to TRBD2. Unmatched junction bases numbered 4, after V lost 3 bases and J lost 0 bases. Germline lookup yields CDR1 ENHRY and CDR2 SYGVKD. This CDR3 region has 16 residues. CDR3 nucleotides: TGTGCCATCAGTGATTTCGGACTAGCGAACACCGGGGAGCTGTTTTTT. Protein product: CAISDFGLANTGELFF.

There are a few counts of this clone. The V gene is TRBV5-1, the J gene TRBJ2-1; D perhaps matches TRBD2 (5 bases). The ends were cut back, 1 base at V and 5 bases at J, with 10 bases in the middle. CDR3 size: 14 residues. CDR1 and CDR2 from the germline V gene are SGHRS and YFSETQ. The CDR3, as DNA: TGCGCCAGCAGCTTGTCGGTACTAGACAATGAGCAGTTCTTC. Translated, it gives CASSLSVLDNEQFF.

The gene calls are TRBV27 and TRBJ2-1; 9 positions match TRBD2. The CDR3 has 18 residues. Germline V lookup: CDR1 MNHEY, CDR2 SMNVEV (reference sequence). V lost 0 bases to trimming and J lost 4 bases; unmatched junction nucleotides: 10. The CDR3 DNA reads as TGTGCCAGCAGTTTATCGTATGGGCTAGCGGGGATATACAATGAGCAGTTCTTC. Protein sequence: CASSLSYGLAGIYNEQFF.

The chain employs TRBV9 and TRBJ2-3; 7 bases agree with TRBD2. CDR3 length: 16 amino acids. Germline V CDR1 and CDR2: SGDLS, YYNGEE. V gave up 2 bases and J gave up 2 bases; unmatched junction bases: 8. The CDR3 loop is CASSVGGRVYTDTQYF. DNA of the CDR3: TGTGCCAGCAGCGTCGGGGGGAGGGTCTACACAGATACGCAGTATTTT. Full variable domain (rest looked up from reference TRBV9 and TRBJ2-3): DSGVTQTPKHLITATGQRVTLRCSPRSGDLSVYWYQQSLDQGLQFLIQYYNGEERAKGNILERFSAQQFPDLHSELNLSSLELGDSALYFCASSVGGRVYTDTQYFGPGTRLTVL.

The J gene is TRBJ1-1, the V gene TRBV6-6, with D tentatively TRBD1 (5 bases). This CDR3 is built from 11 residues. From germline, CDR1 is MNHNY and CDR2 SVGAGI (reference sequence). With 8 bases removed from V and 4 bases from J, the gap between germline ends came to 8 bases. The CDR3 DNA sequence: TGTGCCAGCGGGGGGGGCACTGAAGCTTTCTTT. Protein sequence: CASGGGTEAFF.

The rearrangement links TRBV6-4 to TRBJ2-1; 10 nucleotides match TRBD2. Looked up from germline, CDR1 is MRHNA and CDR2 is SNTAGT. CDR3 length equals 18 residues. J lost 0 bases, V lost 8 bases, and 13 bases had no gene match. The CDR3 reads CASRRTSGNPSSYNEQFF. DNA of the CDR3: TGTGCCAGCCGCAGGACTAGCGGCAACCCGAGCTCCTACAATGAGCAGTTCTTC.

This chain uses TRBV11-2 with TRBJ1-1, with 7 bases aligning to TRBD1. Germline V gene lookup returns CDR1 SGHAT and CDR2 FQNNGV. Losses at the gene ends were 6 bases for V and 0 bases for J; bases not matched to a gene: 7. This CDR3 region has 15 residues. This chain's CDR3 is CASSQTGTVNTEAFF. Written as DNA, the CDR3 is TGTGCCAGCAGTCAAACCGGGACAGTGAACACTGAAGCTTTCTTT. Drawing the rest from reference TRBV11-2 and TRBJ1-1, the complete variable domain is EAGVAQSPRYKIIEKRQSVAFWCNPISGHATLYWYQQILGQGPKLLIQFQNNGVVDDSQLPKDRFSAERLKGVDSTLKIQPAKLEDSAVYLCASSQTGTVNTEAFFGQGTRLTVV.

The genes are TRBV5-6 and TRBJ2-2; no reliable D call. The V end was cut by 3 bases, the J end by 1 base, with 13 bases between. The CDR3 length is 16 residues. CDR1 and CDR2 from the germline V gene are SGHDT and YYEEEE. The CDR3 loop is CASSWALSKNTGELFF. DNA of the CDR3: TGTGCCAGCAGCTGGGCCCTGAGTAAGAACACCGGGGAGCTGTTTTTT.

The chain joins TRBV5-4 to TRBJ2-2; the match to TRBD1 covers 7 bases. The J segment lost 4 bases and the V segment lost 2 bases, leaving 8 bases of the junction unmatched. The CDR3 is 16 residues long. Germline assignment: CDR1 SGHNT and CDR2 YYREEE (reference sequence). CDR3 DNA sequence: TGTGCCAGCAGCTTCGGACAGGTCCTTGGCACCGGGGAGCTGTTTTTT. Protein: CASSFGQVLGTGELFF.

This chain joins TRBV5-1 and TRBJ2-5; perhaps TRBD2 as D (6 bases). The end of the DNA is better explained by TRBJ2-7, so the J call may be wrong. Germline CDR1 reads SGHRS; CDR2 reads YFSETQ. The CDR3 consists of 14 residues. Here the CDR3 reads CASSLVEGWNEQYF. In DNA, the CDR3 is TGCGCCAGCAGCTTGGTGGAGGGGTGGAACGAGCAGTACTTC.

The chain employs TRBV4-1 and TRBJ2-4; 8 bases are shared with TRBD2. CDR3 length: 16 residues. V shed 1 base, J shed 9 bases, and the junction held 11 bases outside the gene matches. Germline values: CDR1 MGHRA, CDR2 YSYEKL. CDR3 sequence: CASSQGLIAGGGIQYF. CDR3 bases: TGCGCCAGCAGCCAAGGTCTAATCGCCGGGGGGGGCATTCAGTACTTC.

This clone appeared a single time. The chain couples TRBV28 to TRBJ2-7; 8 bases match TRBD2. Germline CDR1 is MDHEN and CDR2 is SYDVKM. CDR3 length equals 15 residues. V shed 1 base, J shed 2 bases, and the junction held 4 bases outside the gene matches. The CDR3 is CASSLLAGPPYEQYF. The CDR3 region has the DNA TGTGCCAGCAGTTTATTAGCGGGGCCCCCCTACGAGCAGTACTTC.

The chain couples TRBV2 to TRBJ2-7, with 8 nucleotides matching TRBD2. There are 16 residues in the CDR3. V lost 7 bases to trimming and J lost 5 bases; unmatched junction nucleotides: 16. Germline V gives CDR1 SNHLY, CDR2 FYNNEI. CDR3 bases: TGTGCCAGCATCTTAGTAGCGGGACTAGGAAAAAACGAGCAGTACTTC. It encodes CASILVAGLGKNEQYF.

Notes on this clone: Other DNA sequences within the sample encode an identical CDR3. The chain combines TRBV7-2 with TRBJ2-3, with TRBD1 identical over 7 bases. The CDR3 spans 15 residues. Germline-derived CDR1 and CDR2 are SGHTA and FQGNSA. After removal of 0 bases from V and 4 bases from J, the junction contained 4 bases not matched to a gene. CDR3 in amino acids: CASSLAQGRADTQYF. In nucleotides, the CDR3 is TGTGCCAGCAGCTTAGCACAGGGGCGGGCAGATACGCAGTATTTT.

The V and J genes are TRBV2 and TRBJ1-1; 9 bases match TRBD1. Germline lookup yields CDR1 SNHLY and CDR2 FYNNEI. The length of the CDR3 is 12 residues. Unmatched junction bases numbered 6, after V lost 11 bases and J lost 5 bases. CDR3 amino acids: CAQGQGRTEAFF. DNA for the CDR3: TGTGCCCAGGGACAGGGAAGAACTGAAGCTTTCTTT.

The CDR3 DNA is TGTGCCAGCAGTGGAGACACCTCCTATAATTCACCCCTCCACTTT. Amino acid sequence: CASSGDTSYNSPLHF. The chain couples TRBV6-1 to TRBJ1-6, with D unclear. Deletions cut 4 bases from V and 0 bases from J, with 7 bases between. This CDR3 comprises 15 residues. The germline V gene has CDR1 MNHNS and CDR2 SASEGT.

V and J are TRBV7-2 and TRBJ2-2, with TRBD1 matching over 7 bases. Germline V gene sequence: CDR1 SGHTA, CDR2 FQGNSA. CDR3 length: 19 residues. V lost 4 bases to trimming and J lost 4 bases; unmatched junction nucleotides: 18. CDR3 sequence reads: CASSSKSRGTVGGTGELFF. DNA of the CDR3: TGTGCCAGCAGCTCCAAGTCACGTGGGACAGTTGGTGGCACCGGGGAGCTGTTTTTT.

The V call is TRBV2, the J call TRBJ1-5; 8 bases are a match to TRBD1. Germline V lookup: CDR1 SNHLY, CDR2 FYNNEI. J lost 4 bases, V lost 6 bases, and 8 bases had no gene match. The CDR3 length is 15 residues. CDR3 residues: CASSGQGPGNQPQHF. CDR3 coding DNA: TGTGCCAGCAGCGGACAGGGTCCGGGAAATCAGCCCCAGCATTTT.

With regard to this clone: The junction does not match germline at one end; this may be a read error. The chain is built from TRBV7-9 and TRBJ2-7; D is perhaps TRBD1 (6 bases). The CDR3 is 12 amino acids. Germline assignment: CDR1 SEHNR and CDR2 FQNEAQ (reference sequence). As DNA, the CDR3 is TGTTCCAGCAGCAACAGGGTCCAGGAGCAGTACTTC. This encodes CSSSNRVQEQYF.

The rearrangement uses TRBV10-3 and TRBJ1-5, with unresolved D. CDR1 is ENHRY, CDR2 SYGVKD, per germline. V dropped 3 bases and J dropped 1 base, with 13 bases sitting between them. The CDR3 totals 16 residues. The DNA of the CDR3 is TGTGCCATCAGTGACCGGGATCATTCGAGCAATCAGCCCCAGCATTTT. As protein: CAISDRDHSSNQPQHF.

CDR3 sequence: CASSGQGPTGNTIYF. For the CDR3, the DNA is TGTGCCAGCAGTGGACAGGGACCGACTGGAAACACCATATATTTT. The chain carries TRBV27 and TRBJ1-3, with 8 bases lining up with TRBD1. The CDR3 consists of 15 residues. Losses at the gene ends were 5 bases for V and 2 bases for J; bases not matched to a gene: 5. The germline CDR1 and CDR2 sequences are MNHEY and SMNVEV (reference sequence).

The CDR3 DNA reads TGTGCCAGCAGTGCCACTAGCGGGACCCCCAATGAGCAGTTCTTC. Translated, it gives CASSATSGTPNEQFF. The rearrangement uses TRBV2 and TRBJ2-1, with 10 bases identical to TRBD2. Germline trimming cut 4 bases from V and 6 bases from J; bases unmatched to any gene: 6. Germline CDR1 SNHLY, CDR2 FYNNEI. This CDR3 has 15 amino acids.

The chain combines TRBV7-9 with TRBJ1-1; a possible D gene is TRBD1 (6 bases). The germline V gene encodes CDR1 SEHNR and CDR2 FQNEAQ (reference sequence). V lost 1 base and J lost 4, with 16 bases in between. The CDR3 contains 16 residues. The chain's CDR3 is CASSLGVLVRGTEAFF. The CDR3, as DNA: TGTGCCAGCAGCTTAGGGGTCTTGGTCAGGGGCACTGAAGCTTTCTTT.

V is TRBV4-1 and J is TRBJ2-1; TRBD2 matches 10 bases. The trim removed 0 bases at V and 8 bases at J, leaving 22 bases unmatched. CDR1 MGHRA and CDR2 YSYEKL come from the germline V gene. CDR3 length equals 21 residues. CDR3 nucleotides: TGCGCCAGCAGCCAAGACATAAGGGCTAGCGGGAGATTGACCCCTGTGCATGAGCAGTTCTTC. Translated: CASSQDIRASGRLTPVHEQFF.